This T cell receptor beta chain was captured in a study of Graves' ophthalmopathy and Graves' hyperthyroidism (dated by TCRdb to the late 2010s). A note on the overall study: Peripheral blood was collected at initial diagnosis, before any treatment. Following sample collection, hyperthyroidism patients were given methimazole at a starting dose of 30 mg daily, and ophthalmopathy patients were given high-dose intravenous methylprednisolone. To explore V-J signatures distinguishing ophthalmopathy from hyperthyroidism, a discovery set of about a hundred patients (fewer than 45 ophthalmopathy, 55 to 60 stable hyperthyroidism) was enrolled. In total, around 140 blood samples were TCR-sequenced: fewer than 50 ophthalmopathy, over 70 hyperthyroidism and about 17 hyperthyroidism-to-ophthalmopathy patients. In five or six hyperthyroidism patients, the T-cell repertoire of thyroid tissue was compared with the T-cell repertoire of blood. For independent validation, a separate cohort was made up of approximately 19 hyperthyroidism patients plus 17 patients who later progressed from hyperthyroidism to ophthalmopathy. To tell Graves' ophthalmopathy apart from Graves' hyperthyroidism, and to predict which patients would progress to ophthalmopathy, the study relied on TCR beta repertoire signatures.

Patients with ophthalmopathy had moderately to severely active disease, with a Clinical Activity Score of 3 or more, a NOSPECS grade of 4 or more, and a disease duration of less than 3 months. Patients with other autoimmune diseases, uncontrolled infections, pregnancy or lactation were excluded from the study. Diagnosis relied on clinical symptoms, serum thyroxine, TRAb, thyroid ultrasound and orbital computed tomography. Using Ficoll-Paque density gradient centrifugation, PBMCs were isolated from 10 ml of fresh peripheral blood. Total RNA was extracted using Trizol reagent, and RNA quality was checked on an Agilent 2100 Bioanalyzer. Here is what the overall study found, with its caveats: Among expanded thyroid clonotypes with frequency above 0.001, most also showed up in blood, which suggests that blood repertoires may reflect the thyroid immune response. In validation, the model predicted ophthalmopathy progression with less than 71% sensitivity and approximately 72% specificity; some twelve predicted patients were CT-confirmed with GO in a median of approximately six months. In cross-validation, the 13-signature model distinguished ophthalmopathy from stable hyperthyroidism with 85% to 90% sensitivity and roughly 81% specificity, and in the test set the corresponding values were around 78% and 73%. Sample size was not statistically predetermined, and group allocation was not concealed from the investigators.

From its cysteine to its phenylalanine, the CDR3 spans 16 amino acids. Only the CDR3 portion is preserved as DNA: 48 bases, with reading frame beginning at the first base. V is cut by 5 bases and J by 0 bases, and the space between the germline ends is 11 bases. Reading the germline V gene gives CDR1 MNHEY and CDR2 SVGAGI. This clonotype has just a few counts. The target of this receptor is not known. No quality values exist for individual bases; no much larger clone is one base distant. TCR beta CDR3 regions were amplified from RNA transcripts for repertoire sequencing. A first-round RT-PCR used HTBI primers with the Qiagen OneStep RT-PCR kit, followed by a second-round multiplex PCR, size selection and purification. The libraries underwent paired-end sequencing with 100 bp reads on an Illumina HiSeq2000. As for the original processing: Reads were processed with SOAPnuke, discarding reads with adapters, uncalled bases, mean Phred below 15, or no exact constant-primer or identifier match. High-quality paired reads were merged with COPE v1.2.5. Each unique nucleotide sequence was defined as a clonotype, and clonotypes were aligned to IMGT TRB V, D and J references with MiTCR v1.1. Analysis was restricted to V-J combinations with a frequency above 0.0001, which covered roughly 99% of repertoires. A TCR clonal expansion and chaos score per V-J combination was defined as the ratio of F50 clonal expansion to chaos observed in the TCRdist matrix. Features were reduced by Welch's t-statistics and random forest to some 13 V-J combinations, which fed a naive Bayes classifier. The similarity between thyroid and blood repertoires was quantified using the Morisita-Horn index. Starting from the raw public reads, TCRdb applied fastp trimming at Q25, assembled clones with MiXCR and retained in-frame beta chains. Records with the same CDR3 protein are collapsed into one entry carrying the most frequent genes and DNA. TCRdb, rather than the study authors, made the V and J calls. The sample table holds hundreds of thousands of distinct CDR3 sequences, of which roughly 39% were seen once. The top ten clones comprise over 2.5% of the sample.

The sequence came from an adult man with Graves' ophthalmopathy. The material sequenced was peripheral blood. Here the chain combines TRBV6-5 and TRBJ2-6, and possibly TRBD1, on 5 matching bases. The CDR3 amino acid sequence is: CASSGAGNSGANVLTF. In nucleotide form, the sequence is TGTGCCAGCAGTGGGGCAGGGAACTCTGGGGCCAACGTCCTGACTTTC.